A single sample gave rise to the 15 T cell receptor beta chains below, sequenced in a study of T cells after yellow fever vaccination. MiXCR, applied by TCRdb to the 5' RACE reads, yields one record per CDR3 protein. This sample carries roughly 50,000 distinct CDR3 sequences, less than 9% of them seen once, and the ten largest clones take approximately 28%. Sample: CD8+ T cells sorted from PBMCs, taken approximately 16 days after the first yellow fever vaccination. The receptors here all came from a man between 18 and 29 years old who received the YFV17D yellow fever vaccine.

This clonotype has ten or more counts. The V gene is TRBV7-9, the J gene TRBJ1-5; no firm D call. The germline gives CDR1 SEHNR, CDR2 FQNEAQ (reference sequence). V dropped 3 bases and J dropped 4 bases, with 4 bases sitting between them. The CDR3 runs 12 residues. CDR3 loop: CASSFTNQPQHF. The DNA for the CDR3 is TGTGCCAGCAGCTTCACTAATCAGCCCCAGCATTTT.

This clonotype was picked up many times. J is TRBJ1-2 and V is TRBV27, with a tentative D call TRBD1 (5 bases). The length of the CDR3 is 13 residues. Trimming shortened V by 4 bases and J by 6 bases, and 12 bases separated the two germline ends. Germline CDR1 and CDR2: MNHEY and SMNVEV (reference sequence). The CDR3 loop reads CASSYSGGNGYTF. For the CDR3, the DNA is TGTGCCAGCAGTTATTCGGGGGGTAATGGCTACACCTTC.

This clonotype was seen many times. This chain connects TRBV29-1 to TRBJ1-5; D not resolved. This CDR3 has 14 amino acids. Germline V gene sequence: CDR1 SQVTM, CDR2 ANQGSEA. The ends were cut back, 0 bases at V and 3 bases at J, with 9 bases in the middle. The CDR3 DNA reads TGCAGCGTTGAAGAGAGCGGGTCCAATCAGCCCCAGCATTTT. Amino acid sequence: CSVEESGSNQPQHF.

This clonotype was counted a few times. For the CDR3, the DNA is TGTGCCAGCAGGGGGTGGGAGACCCAGTACTTC. Protein product: CASRGWETQYF. The V and J genes are TRBV11-2 and TRBJ2-5; D uncertain. The CDR3 is made up of 11 amino acids. Trimming shortened V by 6 bases and J by 5 bases, and 7 bases separated the two germline ends. Germline V lookup: CDR1 SGHAT, CDR2 FQNNGV.

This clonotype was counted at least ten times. In nucleotides, the CDR3 is TGTGCCAGCAGCTGGGCACTGGGGACCAAAAACATTCAGTACTTC. It is translated as CASSWALGTKNIQYF. This chain connects TRBV7-9 to TRBJ2-4, with D unresolved. Trimming shortened V by 4 bases and J by 2 bases, and 12 bases separated the two germline ends. CDR1 and CDR2 from the germline V gene are SEHNR and FQNEAQ (reference sequence). The CDR3 sequence is 15 residues long.

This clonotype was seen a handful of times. The CDR3 is CASSYSPTGELFF. Here the CDR3 DNA reads TGTGCCAGCAGTTACTCTCCCACCGGGGAGCTGTTTTTT. The genes are TRBV6-6 and TRBJ2-2; D is undetermined. This CDR3 has 13 amino acids. The V gene's germline CDR1 is MNHNY and CDR2 SVGAGI (reference sequence). Trimming removed 0 bases from V and 4 bases from J, with 3 bases in between.

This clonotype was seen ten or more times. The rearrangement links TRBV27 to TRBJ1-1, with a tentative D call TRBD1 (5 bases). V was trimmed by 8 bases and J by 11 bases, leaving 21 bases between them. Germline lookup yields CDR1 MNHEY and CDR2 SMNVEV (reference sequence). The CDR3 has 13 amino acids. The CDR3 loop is CASGALGPSGAFF. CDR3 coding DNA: TGTGCCAGCGGGGCCCTAGGACCGTCTGGGGCTTTCTTT.

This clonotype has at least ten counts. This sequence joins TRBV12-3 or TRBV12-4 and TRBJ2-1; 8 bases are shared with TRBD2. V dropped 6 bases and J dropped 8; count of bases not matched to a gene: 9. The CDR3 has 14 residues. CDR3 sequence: CASSPGGGGYEQFF. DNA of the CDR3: TGTGCCAGCAGCCCGGGGGGGGGAGGTTATGAGCAGTTCTTC.

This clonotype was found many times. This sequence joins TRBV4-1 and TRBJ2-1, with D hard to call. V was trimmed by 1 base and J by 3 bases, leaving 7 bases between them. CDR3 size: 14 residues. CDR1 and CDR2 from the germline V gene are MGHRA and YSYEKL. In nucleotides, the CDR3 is TGCGCCAGCAGCCAAGTTGGCTACTACAATGAGCAGTTCTTC. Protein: CASSQVGYYNEQFF.

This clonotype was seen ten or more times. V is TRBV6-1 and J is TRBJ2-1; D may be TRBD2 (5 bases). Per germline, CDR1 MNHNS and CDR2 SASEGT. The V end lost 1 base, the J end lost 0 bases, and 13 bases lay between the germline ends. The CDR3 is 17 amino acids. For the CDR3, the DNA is TGTGCCAGCAGTGAAGAGGTAGCGTATAGCTCCTACAATGAGCAGTTCTTC. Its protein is CASSEEVAYSSYNEQFF.

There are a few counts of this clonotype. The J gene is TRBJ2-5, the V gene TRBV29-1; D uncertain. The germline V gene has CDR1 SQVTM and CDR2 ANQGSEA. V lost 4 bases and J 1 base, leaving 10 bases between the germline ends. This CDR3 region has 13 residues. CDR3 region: CSVVRATQETQYF. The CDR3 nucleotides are TGCAGCGTTGTAAGGGCCACCCAAGAGACCCAGTACTTC. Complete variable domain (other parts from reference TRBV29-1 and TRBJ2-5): SAVISQKPSRDICQRGTSLTIQCQVDSQVTMMFWYRQQPGQSLTLIATANQGSEATYESGFVIDKFPISRPNLTFSTLTVSNMSPEDSSIYLCSVVRATQETQYFGPGTRLLVL.

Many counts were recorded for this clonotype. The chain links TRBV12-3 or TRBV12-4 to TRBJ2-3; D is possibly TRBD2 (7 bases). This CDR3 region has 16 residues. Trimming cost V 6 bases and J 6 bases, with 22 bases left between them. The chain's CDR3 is CASSPLWAGAGDTQYF. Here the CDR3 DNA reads TGTGCCAGCAGCCCCCTGTGGGCGGGGGCTGGGGATACGCAGTATTTT.

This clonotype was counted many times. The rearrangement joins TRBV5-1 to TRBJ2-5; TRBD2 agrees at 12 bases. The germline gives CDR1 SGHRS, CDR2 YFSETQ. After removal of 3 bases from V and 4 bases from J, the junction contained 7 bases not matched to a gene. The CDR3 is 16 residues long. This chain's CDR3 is CASSSLPSGRGETQYF. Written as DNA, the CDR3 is TGCGCCAGCAGCTCGCTACCTAGCGGGAGGGGAGAGACCCAGTACTTC.

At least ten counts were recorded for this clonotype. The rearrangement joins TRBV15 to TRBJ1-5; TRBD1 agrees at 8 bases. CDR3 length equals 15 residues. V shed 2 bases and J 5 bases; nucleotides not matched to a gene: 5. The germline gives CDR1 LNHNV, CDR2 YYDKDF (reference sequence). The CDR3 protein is CATSRSRGLHQPQHF. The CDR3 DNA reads TGTGCCACCAGCAGATCCAGGGGGCTGCATCAGCCCCAGCATTTT.

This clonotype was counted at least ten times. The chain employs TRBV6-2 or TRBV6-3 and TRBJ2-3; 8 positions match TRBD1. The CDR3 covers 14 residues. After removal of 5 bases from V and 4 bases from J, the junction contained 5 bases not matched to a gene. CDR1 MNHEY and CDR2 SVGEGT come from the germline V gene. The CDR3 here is CASSQTGEADTQYF. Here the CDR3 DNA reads TGTGCCAGCAGTCAGACAGGGGAAGCAGATACGCAGTATTTT.